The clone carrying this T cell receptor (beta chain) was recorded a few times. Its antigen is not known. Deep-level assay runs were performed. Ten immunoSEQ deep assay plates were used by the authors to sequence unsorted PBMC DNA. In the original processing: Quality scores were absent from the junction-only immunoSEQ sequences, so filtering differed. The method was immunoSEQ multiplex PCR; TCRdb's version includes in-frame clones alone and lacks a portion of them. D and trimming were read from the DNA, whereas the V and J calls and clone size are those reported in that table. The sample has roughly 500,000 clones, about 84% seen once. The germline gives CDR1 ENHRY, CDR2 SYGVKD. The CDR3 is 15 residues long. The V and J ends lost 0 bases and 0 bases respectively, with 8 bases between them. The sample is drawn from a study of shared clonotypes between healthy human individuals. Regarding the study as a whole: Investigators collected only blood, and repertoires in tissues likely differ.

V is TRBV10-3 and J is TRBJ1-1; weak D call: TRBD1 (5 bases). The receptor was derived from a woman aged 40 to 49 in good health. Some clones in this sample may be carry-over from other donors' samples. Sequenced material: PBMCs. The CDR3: CAISESTDMNTEAFF. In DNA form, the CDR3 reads TGTGCCATCAGTGAGTCGACAGACATGAACACTGAAGCTTTCTTT.